This T cell receptor beta chain was documented in a study of T cells in Graves' hyperthyroidism and ophthalmopathy. Study-wide context: Any treatment followed the collection of peripheral blood at initial diagnosis. General study results and limits: In blood, most of the thyroid clonotypes expanded above 0.001 were also present.

Patients were excluded because of uncontrolled infection, other autoimmune disease, pregnancy or lactation. Amplification of TCR beta CDR3 regions was performed using RNA transcripts as template. The TCR CDR3 first-round RT-PCR relied on the HTBI primer set. MiXCR was run by TCRdb on the multiplex PCR reads, yielding one entry per CDR3 protein. The sample yields hundreds of thousands of distinct CDR3 sequences, approximately 14% seen once. The J segment lost 2 bases and the V segment lost 2 bases, leaving 5 bases of the junction unmatched. Per the germline V gene, CDR1 is MNHEY and CDR2 is SVGEGT. CDR3 length: 19 amino acids. This clonotype was recorded many times. Its antigen is not identified.

Sequenced: blood. V gene TRBV6-2 or TRBV6-3 combines with J gene TRBJ2-2; 16 bases line up with TRBD2. This sequence was found in a woman between 45 and 65 years old with Graves' ophthalmopathy. This chain's CDR3 is CASSYPGLAGGPNTGELFF. DNA of the CDR3: TGTGCCAGCAGTTACCCGGGACTAGCGGGAGGGCCAAACACCGGGGAGCTGTTTTTT.